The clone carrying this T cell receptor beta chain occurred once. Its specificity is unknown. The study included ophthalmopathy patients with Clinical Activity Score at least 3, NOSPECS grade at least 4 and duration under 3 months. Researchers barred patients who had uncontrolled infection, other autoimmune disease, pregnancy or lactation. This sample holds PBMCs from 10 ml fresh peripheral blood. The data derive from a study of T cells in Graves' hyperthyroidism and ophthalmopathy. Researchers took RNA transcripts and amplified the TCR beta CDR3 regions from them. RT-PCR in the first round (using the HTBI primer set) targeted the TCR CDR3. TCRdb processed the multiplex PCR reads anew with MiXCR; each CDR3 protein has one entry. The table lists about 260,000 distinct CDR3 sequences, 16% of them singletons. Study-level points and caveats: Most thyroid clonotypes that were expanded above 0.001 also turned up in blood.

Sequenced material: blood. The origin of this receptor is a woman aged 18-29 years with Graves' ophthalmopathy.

CDR3 coding DNA: TGTGCCAGCAGCTTTTCCGGGACAGGGGTGAACGAGCAGTACTTC. Residues: CASSFSGTGVNEQYF. The chain has TRBV7-8 and TRBJ2-7; TRBD1 agrees at 10 bases. J lost 5 bases, V lost 3 bases, and 7 bases had no gene match. The germline V gene encodes CDR1 SGHVS and CDR2 FQNEAQ. The CDR3 covers 15 residues. Variable domain in full (rest from reference TRBV7-8 and TRBJ2-7): GAGVSQSPRYKVAKRGQDVALRCDPISGHVSLFWYQQALGQGPEFLTYFQNEAQLDKSGLPSDRFFAERPEGSVSTLKIQRTQQEDSAVYLCASSFSGTGVNEQYFGPGTRLTVT.